This T cell receptor beta chain appears in the sequencing data of a study of T cells in tuberculosis. Study overall: T cells were selected with CD1B tetramers loaded with glucose monomycolate.

The CDR3 totals 15 residues. CDR1 and CDR2 from the germline V gene are SGHRS and YFSETQ. V lost 0 bases, J lost 1 base, and 10 bases lay in between. Measured with immunoSEQ multiplex PCR; TCRdb has only the in-frame clones, and not every one. Of around 60,000 clones in the sample, 65% to 90% were seen once. Cells were sorted from thawed PBMC rested overnight and stained with GMM-loaded CD1B tetramer, viability dye and anti-CD3. C32 glucose monomycolate from Rhodococcus equi was loaded onto the CD1B tetramers. PBMC for tetramer sorting were first depleted of CD14-expressing monocytes. Sequenced input: CD1b-GMM tetramer-negative cells sorted from PBMCs. This TCR came from an adult woman with latent tuberculosis. The rearrangement links TRBV5-1 to TRBJ1-1, with a weak D call TRBD1 (5 bases). The CDR3 protein is CASSLVGGANTEAFF. The CDR3 DNA sequence: TGCGCCAGCAGCTTGGTAGGAGGGGCGAACACTGAAGCTTTCTTT.